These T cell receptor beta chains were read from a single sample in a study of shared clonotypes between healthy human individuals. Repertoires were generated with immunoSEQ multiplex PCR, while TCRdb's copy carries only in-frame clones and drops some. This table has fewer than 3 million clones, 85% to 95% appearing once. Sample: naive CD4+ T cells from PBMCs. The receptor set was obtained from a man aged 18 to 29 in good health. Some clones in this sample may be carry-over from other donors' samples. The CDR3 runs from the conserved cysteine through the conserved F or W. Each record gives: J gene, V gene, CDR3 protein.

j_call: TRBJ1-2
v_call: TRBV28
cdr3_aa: CASSPGTPGYGYTF

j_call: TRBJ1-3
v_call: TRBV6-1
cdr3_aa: CASRPGTGGNTIYF

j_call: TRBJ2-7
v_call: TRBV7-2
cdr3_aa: CASSRSLSGGMELSGQYF

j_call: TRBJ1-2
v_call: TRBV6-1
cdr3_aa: CASREVQGAGGGYTF

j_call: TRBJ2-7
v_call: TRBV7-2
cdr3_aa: CASSLGGVREQYF

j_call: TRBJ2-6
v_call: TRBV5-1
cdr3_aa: CASSVDNVLTF

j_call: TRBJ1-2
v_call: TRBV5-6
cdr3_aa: CASSLTQGDGGYTF

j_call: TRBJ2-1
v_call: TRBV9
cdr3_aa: CASSAGTSNEQFF

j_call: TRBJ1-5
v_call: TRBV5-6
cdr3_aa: CASSRTGVNQPQHF

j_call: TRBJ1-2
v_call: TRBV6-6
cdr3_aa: CASTYRDRGNYGYTF

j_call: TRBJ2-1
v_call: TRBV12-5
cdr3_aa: CASGLGRDEQFF